These T cell receptor beta chains were read from a single sample in a study of T cells in tuberculosis. TCRdb's table, derived via immunoSEQ multiplex PCR, lists solely in-frame clones and lacks some. The sample lists approximately 58,000 clones, nearly 90% seen once, with just over 20% in the top ten. The sequenced sample was CD1b-GMM tetramer-negative cells sorted from PBMCs. The receptors derive from an adult woman with latent tuberculosis. Both conserved end residues are trimmed from each CDR3. Fields, in order: V gene, CDR3 length, CDR3 protein.

>TRBV6-1|11
ASTGRLGGKQF
>TRBV7-2|11
ASRLARDGIQY
>TRBV5-1|12
ASSPDRNTDTQY
>TRBV19|17
AIGGHSGIAGGYTGELF
>TRBV15|17
ATSPRRLAGGPRYGELF
>TRBV5-1|14
ASSAPPGQGFNEQY
>TRBV2|11
ASNLAPNNEQF
>TRBV5-1|15
ASSSPRGGEHYNEQF
>TRBV10-1|13
AIRDCDLANYGYT
>TRBV6-1|12
ASSRTGHYQPQH
>TRBV5-4|13
ASSLAGSGANVLT
>TRBV5-1|13
ASVTTAGSDNEQF
>TRBV19|12
ASSNSGFGYEQY
>TRBV5-4|13
ASTRDTGFGETQY
>TRBV5-4|13
ASSLEGASNYGYT
>TRBV5-6|16
ASSLVGRAGLNTYEQY
>TRBV4-2|16
ASSQVPAGTGGVYGYT
>TRBV11-2|15
ASTINYSGSGVYEQY
>TRBV4-3|16
ASSQGTQGLAAEETQY
>TRBV5-4|11
ASTEATYNEQF
>TRBV2|13
ASRVAGNSYNEQF